A single sample is the source of the 16 T cell receptor beta chains below, sequenced in a study of blood T cell repertoires in COVID-19. Clones were read by immunoSEQ multiplex PCR, and TCRdb kept only the in-frame ones, dropping some. The sample has about 250,000 clones; 85% to 90% are singletons. Sequencing was performed on PBMCs or T cells enriched from blood (not recorded which). The receptors shown here come from a woman between 50 and 59 years old who had recovered from COVID-19.

The chain links TRBV4-1 to TRBJ2-1, with D perhaps TRBD2 (6 bases). The CDR3 has 16 residues. From germline, CDR1 is MGHRA and CDR2 YSYEKL. The V end was cut by 3 bases, the J end by 6 bases, with 18 bases between. CDR3 bases: TGCGCCAGCAGCCAGACGCTCCGGGACTCGTCCAATGAGCAGTTCTTC. Translated: CASSQTLRDSSNEQFF.

The chain is built from TRBV7-8 and TRBJ2-5, with 12 bases fitting TRBD2. The CDR3 has 17 residues. V shed 4 bases, J shed 6 bases, and the junction held 12 bases outside the gene matches. Germline-derived CDR1 and CDR2 are SGHVS and FQNEAQ. CDR3 sequence (DNA): TGTGCCAGCAGCTCTACACTCCTGACTAGCGGGAGTCAGACCCAGTACTTC. Translated: CASSSTLLTSGSQTQYF.

The V gene is TRBV7-8, the J gene TRBJ2-1; 10 bases are shared with TRBD2. Germline loops: CDR1 SGHVS, CDR2 FQNEAQ. The CDR3 loop spans 18 amino acids. Losses at the gene ends were 1 base for V and 6 bases for J; bases not matched to a gene: 12. The CDR3 reads CASSLVGLATPGGNEQFF. CDR3 DNA: TGTGCCAGCAGCTTAGTGGGACTAGCGACCCCAGGAGGCAATGAGCAGTTCTTC.

The rearrangement joins TRBV24-1 to TRBJ2-5, with D maybe TRBD2 (7 bases). Germline V gene data show CDR1 as KGHDR and CDR2 as SFDVKD. The CDR3 spans 15 residues. Trimming left V 10 bases short and J 5 bases short, with 22 bases between. CDR3 sequence reads: CATGGSGGAGETQYF. The CDR3 DNA follows: TGTGCCACGGGAGGCTCGGGGGGCGCGGGGGAGACCCAGTACTTC.

The CDR3 protein is CASTKGGEIYGYTF. The CDR3 DNA reads TGTGCCAGCACCAAAGGGGGCGAGATCTATGGCTACACCTTC. The chain has TRBV7-9 and TRBJ1-2, with TRBD1 identical over 7 bases. V lost 7 bases to trimming and J lost 4 bases; unmatched junction nucleotides: 9. CDR3 size: 14 residues. Germline V gives CDR1 SEHNR, CDR2 FQNEAQ (reference sequence).

The rearrangement uses TRBV28 and TRBJ2-2; D unresolved. The germline V gene encodes CDR1 MDHEN and CDR2 SYDVKM. The germline V and J ends were trimmed by 4 bases and 5 bases, with 17 bases remaining between them. The CDR3 covers 16 residues. CDR3 nucleotide sequence: TGTGCCAGCAGTTATGACCGGGTCGGTGGTACCGGGGAGCTGTTTTTT. This codes for CASSYDRVGGTGELFF.

The chain is built from TRBV5-1 and TRBJ2-2; D gene ambiguous. The CDR3 loop spans 15 amino acids. Germline loops: CDR1 SGHRS, CDR2 YFSETQ. V lost 0 bases and J lost 1, with 7 bases in between. CDR3: CASSLGLGNTGELFF. The CDR3 coding sequence is TGCGCCAGCAGCTTGGGCCTCGGGAACACCGGGGAGCTGTTTTTT.

The CDR3 DNA reads as TGTGCCAGCAGCTTGCCTAGCGGGTCCACCTACAATGAGCAGTTCTTC. This encodes CASSLPSGSTYNEQFF. The gene calls are TRBV11-2 and TRBJ2-1; 8 bases are a match to TRBD2. CDR3 length equals 16 residues. Germline values: CDR1 SGHAT, CDR2 FQNNGV. V was clipped by 3 bases and J by 2 bases; unmatched bases: 6.

V gene TRBV5-1 combines with J gene TRBJ1-4, with D possibly matching TRBD1 (5 bases). Between the trimmed V and J ends, which lost 3 bases and 7 bases, there was a span of 10 bases. The germline gives CDR1 SGHRS, CDR2 YFSETQ. This CDR3 comprises 13 residues. The DNA of the CDR3 is TGCGCCAGCAGCTCAGGGCAGGGTGAAAAACTGTTTTTT. This encodes CASSSGQGEKLFF.

This chain joins TRBV28 and TRBJ1-5, with D uncertain. The V gene's germline CDR1 is MDHEN and CDR2 SYDVKM. The CDR3 has 14 amino acids. The germline V and J ends were trimmed by 5 bases and 7 bases, with 15 bases remaining between them. The CDR3 region has the DNA TGTGCCAGCAGTGGTTACCAGAGGAGGCAGCCCCAGCATTTT. Its translation is CASSGYQRRQPQHF.

The chain carries TRBV4-2 and TRBJ1-5; a weak D match, TRBD1 (6 bases). CDR1 and CDR2 from the germline V gene are LGHNA and YNFKEQ. V lost 1 base and J lost 3, with 16 bases in between. This CDR3 spans 17 amino acids. The CDR3: CASSQANRQASNQPQHF. Written as DNA, the CDR3 is TGTGCCAGCAGCCAAGCCAATAGACAGGCGTCCAATCAGCCCCAGCATTTT.

The CDR3 protein is CASSYESSYNEQFF. CDR3 in DNA: TGTGCCAGCAGTTATGAGAGCTCCTACAATGAGCAGTTCTTC. This chain links TRBV6-2 or TRBV6-3 with TRBJ2-1, with D hard to call. Deletions cut 3 bases from V and 0 bases from J, with 6 bases between. The germline V gene has CDR1 MNHEY and CDR2 SVGEGT. This CDR3 spans 14 amino acids.

The chain carries TRBV7-2 and TRBJ2-5, with D uncertain. CDR1 SGHTA and CDR2 FQGNSA come from the germline V gene. The CDR3 totals 13 residues. Between the trimmed V and J ends, which lost 1 base and 6 bases, there was a span of 9 bases. CDR3 nucleotide sequence: TGTGCCAGCAGCTTAGATCCCTTCCAGACCCAGTACTTC. It translates to CASSLDPFQTQYF. Full variable domain (remainder filled in from reference TRBV7-2 and TRBJ2-5): GAGVSQSPSNKVTEKGKDVELRCDPISGHTALYWYRQSLGQGLEFLIYFQGNSAPDKSGLPSDRFSAERTGGSVSTLTIQRTQQEDSAVYLCASSLDPFQTQYFGPGTRLLVL.

This chain joins TRBV20-1 and TRBJ2-7, with D possibly matching TRBD1 (6 bases). Germline V gene data show CDR1 as DFQATT and CDR2 as SNEGSKA (reference sequence). V lost 3 bases and J lost 2, with 17 bases in between. The CDR3 consists of 15 residues. This CDR3 reads CSASKGYRAAYEQYF. Here the CDR3 DNA reads TGCAGTGCTAGTAAGGGGTACAGGGCGGCCTACGAGCAGTACTTC.

This clone was observed once. The chain links TRBV27 to TRBJ2-6; TRBD2 might be the D (6 bases). The V end was cut by 6 bases, the J end by 0 bases, with 12 bases between. The CDR3 totals 16 residues. Per the germline V gene, CDR1 is MNHEY and CDR2 is SMNVEV (reference sequence). The CDR3 DNA reads as TGTGCCAGCAGCTCACTCGGGAGCTCTGGGGCCAACGTCCTGACTTTC. Its protein is CASSSLGSSGANVLTF.

The genes are TRBV24-1 and TRBJ2-3, with a tentative D call TRBD2 (5 bases). The CDR3 contains 14 residues. V was clipped by 6 bases and J by 0 bases, with 9 bases between them. Germline V CDR1 and CDR2: KGHDR, SFDVKD. The CDR3 sequence: CATSPAVSTDTQYF. The CDR3 nucleotides are TGTGCCACCAGTCCAGCGGTTAGCACAGATACGCAGTATTTT.